The rows below give T cell receptor beta chains drawn from one sample of a study of blood T cell repertoires in COVID-19. Assay: immunoSEQ multiplex PCR; the TCRdb copy retains only in-frame clones and omits some. Among tens of thousands of clones, 90% were seen once, and the ten largest hold 5.5% to 8%. The specimen was peripheral blood. The receptors come from a man between 18 and 35 years old with COVID-19, enrolled during active disease. Both conserved end residues are trimmed from each CDR3. Fields, in order: D gene, V gene, CDR3 protein. The D gene is left open where the match is weak.

NA,TRBV24-1,ATSDLEGDTGELF
NA,TRBV9,ASSSGTVPSSTDTQY
TRBD1,TRBV4-2,ASSLRDRGYEQY
NA,TRBV7-8,ASSLARGLARTDTQY
NA,TRBV7-2,ASSLVGAGLQETQY
NA,TRBV6-1,ASSELAGTSYEQY
TRBD2,TRBV5-4,ASSISLLAGGSYEQY
TRBD2,TRBV24-1,ATSDAPSGYNEQF
NA,TRBV18,ASSLRNQPQH
NA,TRBV7-8,ASSRGMRETQY
TRBD1,TRBV4-1,ASSRGQGAGGYT
TRBD2,TRBV6-5,AGRLAGGPAEF
TRBD2,TRBV18,ASSPSGTSGRGKF
TRBD1,TRBV27,ASSRGTGSSYEQY
NA,TRBV7-8,ASSPRQAPSEKLL
NA,TRBV9,ASSAPGGGGGYT
TRBD2,TRBV18,ASSPRTSGSSYNEQF
TRBD1,TRBV19,ASSDTGGMDTQY
NA,TRBV10-2,ASSVKETQY
NA,TRBV7-2,ASSLMWQGGYNEQF
TRBD1,TRBV10-3,AITPGTGEETQY
TRBD1,TRBV6-5,ASSLPGQGTYGYT
TRBD1,TRBV6-6,ASSWGQGQTNEKLF
TRBD1,TRBV7-9,ASSTTGTNTEAF
TRBD2,TRBV4-1,ASSHGLAGRYEQF
NA,TRBV7-8,ASSLARLALRTDTQY